Listed below are T cell receptor beta chains from one sample, sequenced in a study of cytomegalovirus exposure and HLA in healthy donors. The protocol was immunoSEQ multiplex PCR, while the TCRdb copy is restricted to in-frame clones and leaves out a portion. The data show about 44,000 clones, roughly 93% seen once. Sequencing was carried out using PBMCs. The receptors were sampled from a young woman in good health and CMV-seronegative. The CDR3 runs from the conserved cysteine through the conserved F or W. Fields, in order: J gene, V gene, clone size, D gene, CDR3 protein, CDR3 DNA. A D gene is named only where the DNA matches it firmly. A row's size may be missing; if present it is once, few, many or a size class.

TRBJ1-1 | TRBV19 | . | TRBD1 | CASSMRRGLNTEAFF | TGTGCCAGTAGTATGCGTAGGGGGCTGAACACTGAAGCTTTCTTT
TRBJ1-2 | TRBV29-1 | . | . | CSVEGAPEGYTF | TGCAGCGTTGAGGGGGCTCCGGAGGGCTACACCTTC
TRBJ2-1 | TRBV30 | . | TRBD2 | CAWSVQWTSGRDEQFF | TGTGCCTGGAGTGTACAATGGACTAGCGGGAGAGATGAGCAGTTCTTC
TRBJ1-2 | TRBV11-3 | . | . | CASIFGQKYYGYTF | TGTGCCAGCATTTTCGGACAGAAATACTATGGCTACACCTTC
TRBJ2-3 | TRBV30 | once | . | CAWSVQRGYSTDTQYF | TGTGCCTGGAGTGTACAACGGGGTTATAGCACAGATACGCAGTATTTT
TRBJ2-2 | TRBV7-9 | . | . | CASSLNRGSDRANTGELFF | TGTGCCAGCAGCTTAAATAGGGGGTCGGACAGAGCGAACACCGGGGAGCTGTTTTTT
TRBJ1-1 | TRBV18 | . | TRBD1 | CASSPGQGASTEAFF | TGTGCCAGCTCACCCGGACAGGGGGCTTCGACTGAAGCTTTCTTT
TRBJ2-1 | TRBV18 | . | TRBD1 | CASSPLDRGWFYNEQFF | TGTGCCAGCTCACCACTCGACAGGGGTTGGTTCTACAATGAGCAGTTCTTC
TRBJ2-7 | TRBV19 | . | . | CASSEGHSLGPYEQYF | TGTGCCAGTAGCGAGGGACACTCCCTGGGGCCATACGAGCAGTACTTC
TRBJ2-7 | TRBV15 | . | TRBD2 | CATSRDSGRKHEQYF | TGTGCCACCAGCAGAGATAGCGGGAGAAAGCACGAGCAGTACTTC
TRBJ1-5 | TRBV4-1 | . | . | CASSQVPGSNQPQHF | TGCGCCAGCAGCCAAGTTCCGGGAAGCAATCAGCCCCAGCATTTT
TRBJ2-7 | TRBV6-6 | . | . | CASSRGLGEQYF | TGTGCCAGCAGTCGAGGTTTGGGCGAGCAGTACTTC
TRBJ2-3 | TRBV7-9 | . | . | CASRFDREEADTQYF | TGTGCCAGCAGATTCGACAGGGAGGAGGCAGATACGCAGTATTTT
TRBJ2-3 | TRBV7-9 | . | . | CASSLAVLGVSLSTDTQYF | TGTGCCAGCAGCTTAGCGGTGTTGGGAGTCTCTTTGAGCACAGATACGCAGTATTTT
TRBJ2-7 | TRBV28 | . | TRBD2 | CASSPGGSYEQYF | TGTGCCAGCAGCCCGGGGGGTAGCTACGAGCAGTACTTC
TRBJ1-3 | TRBV4-1 | . | TRBD1 | CASSQDPTGTGNTIYF | TGCGCCAGCAGCCAAGACCCGACAGGGACTGGAAACACCATATATTTT
TRBJ1-3 | TRBV18 | . | . | CASSDSFGNTIYF | TGTGCCAGCTCAGACAGTTTCGGAAACACCATATATTTT
TRBJ2-5 | TRBV7-2 | . | TRBD1 | CASSLGDRGLGTQYF | TGTGCCAGCAGCTTAGGGGACAGGGGGCTAGGGACCCAGTACTTC
TRBJ1-6 | TRBV5-1 | . | . | CASSLGTGNNSPLHF | TGCGCCAGCAGCTTGGGAACAGGGAATAATTCACCCCTCCACTTT
TRBJ2-1 | TRBV7-6 | . | TRBD2 | CASSAKWTSGKDEQFF | TGTGCCAGCAGCGCGAAATGGACTAGCGGGAAAGATGAGCAGTTCTTC
TRBJ1-3 | TRBV6-5 | . | TRBD1 | CASSKTGGSGNTIYF | TGTGCCAGCAGTAAGACAGGGGGCTCTGGAAACACCATATATTTT
TRBJ1-5 | TRBV30 | once | TRBD1 | CAWKGQEGQGMHF | TGTGCCTGGAAGGGTCAGGAGGGACAGGGGATGCATTTT
TRBJ2-1 | TRBV13 | . | TRBD1 | CASSSGQDTYNEQFF | TGTGCCAGCAGCTCCGGACAGGATACCTACAATGAGCAGTTCTTC
TRBJ1-3 | TRBV9 | . | TRBD1 | CASSVGVLGQGTGNTIYF | TGTGCCAGCAGCGTAGGGGTCTTGGGACAGGGTACTGGAAACACCATATATTTT
TRBJ2-1 | TRBV9 | . | . | CASSVAGATIYNEQFF | TGTGCCAGCAGCGTAGCTGGGGCAACCATCTACAATGAGCAGTTCTTC
TRBJ1-1 | TRBV30 | . | TRBD1 | CAWNRGSGEAFF | TGTGCCTGGAACAGGGGGTCTGGAGAAGCTTTCTTT
TRBJ2-1 | TRBV7-3 | . | . | CASSPQGSLGATYNEQFF | TGTGCCAGCAGCCCTCAAGGGAGCTTGGGGGCTACCTACAATGAGCAGTTCTTC
TRBJ1-5 | TRBV6-1 | . | TRBD1 | CASIAGTGDPQPQHF | TGTGCCAGCATTGCCGGGACAGGGGATCCTCAGCCCCAGCATTTT
TRBJ2-1 | TRBV5-1 | . | TRBD2 | CASSTGTSGYNEQFF | TGCGCCAGCAGCACCGGGACTAGCGGCTACAATGAGCAGTTCTTC
TRBJ2-5 | TRBV7-9 | . | TRBD1 | CASSSDRGEETQYF | TGTGCCAGCAGCTCGGACAGGGGAGAAGAGACCCAGTACTTC
TRBJ1-2 | TRBV7-2 | . | . | CASSLEESDYGYTF | TGTGCCAGCAGCTTAGAGGAGAGCGACTATGGCTACACCTTC
TRBJ1-2 | TRBV7-2 | . | . | CASSSASTRDDGYTF | TGTGCCAGCAGCTCCGCCTCGACGCGGGATGATGGCTACACCTTC
TRBJ2-7 | TRBV7-8 | . | TRBD2 | CASSWGLAGDPYEQYF | TGTGCCAGCAGCTGGGGACTAGCGGGGGATCCCTACGAGCAGTACTTC
TRBJ2-2 | TRBV5-1 | . | . | CASSLYPGNEELFF | TGCGCCAGCAGCTTGTACCCGGGAAATGAGGAGCTGTTTTTT
TRBJ2-5 | TRBV5-6 | . | TRBD1 | CASSLGTGARETQYF | TGTGCCAGCAGCTTGGGAACAGGGGCTCGGGAGACCCAGTACTTC
TRBJ2-1 | TRBV28 | . | . | CASSPLARGAYNEQFF | TGTGCCAGCAGTCCCCTAGCCAGGGGTGCGTACAATGAGCAGTTCTTC
TRBJ1-2 | TRBV27 | . | TRBD1 | CASSLSGRQGRSNYGYTF | TGTGCCAGCAGTTTATCGGGGCGACAGGGGCGGTCTAACTATGGCTACACCTTC
TRBJ2-1 | TRBV10-3 | . | . | CAISEPRTDHYNEQFF | TGTGCCATCAGTGAGCCCCGGACAGACCACTACAATGAGCAGTTCTTC
TRBJ1-1 | TRBV10-3 | . | TRBD1 | CAISESGTENTEAFF | TGTGCCATCAGTGAGTCGGGGACAGAAAACACTGAAGCTTTCTTT
TRBJ1-2 | TRBV27 | . | . | CASSTLEGRGNYGYTF | TGTGCCAGCAGTACCTTGGAGGGAAGAGGAAACTATGGCTACACCTTC
TRBJ2-7 | TRBV10-3 | . | . | CAISGGAGASSYEQYF | TGTGCCATCAGTGGGGGTGCGGGGGCGAGCTCCTACGAGCAGTACTTC
TRBJ1-3 | TRBV28 | . | . | CASSLGGVGNTIYF | TGTGCCAGCAGTTTGGGCGGGGTTGGAAACACCATATATTTT